This T cell receptor beta chain was documented in a study of CD8 T cells in Susac syndrome. Study-wide findings and caveats: The relatively small number of individuals in the TCR sequencing and HLA analysis was acknowledged by the study.

The RNA, 0.5 to 1 ug, was put through reverse transcription using random hexamers. TCRdb ran MiXCR on the immunoSEQ multiplex PCR reads and lists one entry per CDR3 protein. This sample yields around 140,000 distinct CDR3 sequences, of which approximately 95% are seen a single time; 0.084% belongs to the top ten. This CDR3 spans 15 amino acids. J gave up 5 bases and V 3 bases, and 7 bases lay outside the gene matches. CDR1 and CDR2 (germline): KGHSH, LQKENI. Of note for this clonotype: Its cognate antigen is unknown.

This receptor was taken from a human donor in good health. The gene calls are TRBV18 and TRBJ1-2; 9 bases map to TRBD1. The sample taken for sequencing was CD4+ T cells from PBMCs. CDR3 loop: CASSPIPGQGYGYTF. The CDR3, as DNA: TGTGCCAGCTCACCTATACCGGGACAGGGATATGGCTACACCTTC.